Each of the 27 T cell receptor beta chains below was sequenced from the same sample in a study of blood T cell repertoires in COVID-19 (dated by TCRdb to about 2020). The library was built by means of the immunoSEQ multiplex PCR assay. TCRdb retrieved this table from immuneACCESS and kept in-frame rearrangements only. Not all clones are present; in checked studies, unresolved V genes account for under half, and no reason is known for the remainder. The sample data list about 270,000 clones, and about 86% of these were observed just once. The ten largest account for under 15% of the sample. Sequencing was done on a sample of peripheral blood. All receptors derive from a woman in her 70s with COVID-19, enrolled during active disease.

The chain links TRBV3-1 (or the pseudogene TRBV3-2) to TRBJ1-1; D call uncertain. V lost 2 bases and J 1 base, leaving 11 bases between the germline ends. The CDR3 totals 15 residues. Germline assignment: CDR1 LGHDT and CDR2 YNNKEL (reference sequence). The CDR3 DNA follows: TGTGCCAGCAGCCAACACTCCTCCGAGAACACTGAAGCTTTCTTT. Translation: CASSQHSSENTEAFF.

This chain connects TRBV7-9 to TRBJ2-5, with D unresolved. The CDR3 spans 14 residues. The germline gives CDR1 SEHNR, CDR2 FQNEAQ (reference sequence). Trimming pared 1 base from V and 4 bases from J, leaving 10 bases between. This chain's CDR3 is CASSLGNGGETQYF. The CDR3 nucleotides read TGTGCCAGCAGCTTAGGTAACGGCGGAGAGACCCAGTACTTC.

CDR3 sequence reads: CAISESSTGQEAQYF. The CDR3 DNA is TGTGCCATCAGTGAGTCCTCAACCGGACAGGAAGCGCAGTATTTT. This chain connects TRBV10-3 to TRBJ2-3; 7 bases match TRBD1. Trimming removed 0 bases from V and 10 bases from J; junction bases left unmatched: 10. Germline V CDR1 and CDR2: ENHRY, SYGVKD. CDR3 length: 15 residues.

The rearrangement joins TRBV6-6 to TRBJ1-2; D might be TRBD1 (5 bases). CDR1 is MNHNY, CDR2 SVGAGI, per germline (reference sequence). The V end lost 5 bases, the J end lost 2 bases, and 21 bases lay between the germline ends. The CDR3 sequence is 17 residues long. CDR3 sequence reads: CASSPPDSRLLNYGYTF. CDR3 bases: TGTGCCAGCAGTCCCCCCGACAGTCGCCTTCTCAACTATGGCTACACCTTC.

The chain couples TRBV3-1 (or the pseudogene TRBV3-2) to TRBJ2-5; TRBD2 matches 10 bases. This CDR3 region has 13 residues. V was pared by 8 bases and J by 4 bases, with 4 bases of the junction left unmatched. CDR1 LGHDT and CDR2 YNNKEL come from the germline V gene (reference sequence). As DNA, the CDR3 is TGTGCCAGCCAAACTAGCGGGGTAGAGACCCAGTACTTC. This sequence encodes CASQTSGVETQYF.

V gene TRBV5-1 combines with J gene TRBJ2-2; 7 nucleotides agree with TRBD1. The CDR3 contains 16 residues. The J segment lost 7 bases and the V segment lost 1 base, leaving 10 bases of the junction unmatched. Germline loops: CDR1 SGHRS, CDR2 YFSETQ. The DNA of the CDR3 is TGCGCCAGCAGCTTGAGTGAGGGGGCGCTCGGCGGGGAGCTGTTTTTT. It yields the protein CASSLSEGALGGELFF.

The CDR3 loop reads CASSLVAGGTDTQYF. CDR3 bases: TGTGCCAGCAGCTTAGTAGCGGGGGGGACAGATACGCAGTATTTT. The chain joins TRBV7-3 to TRBJ2-3; 11 bases are shared with TRBD2. The CDR3 is 15 residues long. V gave up 2 bases and J gave up 3 bases; unmatched junction bases: 1. Germline V lookup: CDR1 SGHTA, CDR2 FQGTGA.

This clone has more than one count but fewer than ten. The J gene is TRBJ2-5, the V gene TRBV10-3, with TRBD2 matching over 10 bases. CDR1 is ENHRY and CDR2 is SYGVKD in the germline V gene. CDR3 length: 15 amino acids. V lost 0 bases and J lost 7; bases outside the gene matches: 5. The CDR3 sequence: CAISESGTSDPTQYF. CDR3 in DNA: TGTGCCATCAGTGAGTCCGGGACTAGCGATCCGACCCAGTACTTC.

This chain uses TRBV30 with TRBJ1-2; D ambiguous. Per the germline V gene, CDR1 is GTSNPN and CDR2 is SVGIG (reference sequence). The V end was cut by 0 bases, the J end by 7 bases, with 6 bases between. The CDR3 length is 11 residues. The CDR3 DNA reads as TGTGCCTGGAGTGTGGAGTTTGGCTACACCTTC. Translation gives CAWSVEFGYTF.

This clone was seen more than once but under ten times. The V gene is TRBV4-2, the J gene TRBJ2-7, with TRBD2 matching 9 bases. The CDR3 length is 16 residues. Germline-derived CDR1 and CDR2 are LGHNA and YNFKEQ. V shed 3 bases and J 4 bases; nucleotides not matched to a gene: 10. The CDR3 bases are TGTGCCAGCAGCCAGGTTATAGCGGGAGAAATATACGAGCAGTACTTC. It encodes CASSQVIAGEIYEQYF.

The V call is TRBV5-6, the J call TRBJ1-1; TRBD1 aligns across 7 bases. The CDR3 has 15 amino acids. Germline V gives CDR1 SGHDT, CDR2 YYEEEE. The V gene end was trimmed by 3 bases and the J gene end by 1 base; junction bases not matched to a gene: 6. The CDR3 region is CASSSARQGNTEAFF. The DNA for the CDR3 is TGTGCCAGCAGCTCGGCCCGACAGGGGAACACTGAAGCTTTCTTT.

The rearrangement links TRBV3-1 (or the pseudogene TRBV3-2) to TRBJ2-3; D perhaps matches TRBD1 (5 bases). The V gene's germline CDR1 is LGHDT and CDR2 YNNKEL (reference sequence). CDR3 length: 17 residues. The V end lost 1 base, the J end lost 3 bases, and 17 bases lay between the germline ends. The CDR3: CASSQGAAGIRTDTQYF. In nucleotides, the CDR3 is TGTGCCAGCAGCCAAGGGGCAGCAGGGATAAGAACAGATACGCAGTATTTT.

The J gene is TRBJ1-2, the V gene TRBV18; D possibly corresponds to TRBD1 (5 bases). Trimming left V 5 bases short and J 6 bases short, with 16 bases between. This CDR3 has 14 amino acids. The germline gives CDR1 KGHSH, CDR2 LQKENI. The CDR3 nucleotides are TGTGCCAGCTCATCCCGGGGGGGTGACGATGGCTACACCTTC. Encoded protein: CASSSRGGDDGYTF.

The chain uses TRBV6-6 and TRBJ2-2; 9 bases are a match to TRBD2. V was clipped by 4 bases and J by 1 base; unmatched bases: 1. Germline CDR1 and CDR2: MNHNY and SVGAGI (reference sequence). The CDR3 consists of 15 residues. CDR3 bases: TGTGCCAGCAGTTTTAGCGGGGGGAACACCGGGGAGCTGTTTTTT. Residues: CASSFSGGNTGELFF.

This chain links TRBV11-2 with TRBJ2-1; a weak D match, TRBD2 (6 bases). CDR3 length: 13 amino acids. The V end was cut by 6 bases, the J end by 9 bases, with 15 bases between. Germline loops: CDR1 SGHAT, CDR2 FQNNGV. The CDR3 region is CASSLTWGGEQFF. The CDR3 DNA reads as TGTGCCAGCAGTTTGACATGGGGAGGTGAGCAGTTCTTC.

This rearrangement joins TRBV5-6 to TRBJ2-3; the match to TRBD1 covers 9 bases. The ends lost 3 bases at V and 7 bases at J; junction bases unmatched: 6. Germline V CDR1 and CDR2: SGHDT, YYEEEE. This CDR3 has 14 amino acids. The CDR3 here is CASSSGQGANTQYF. CDR3 bases: TGTGCCAGCAGCTCGGGACAGGGTGCGAATACGCAGTATTTT.

This chain links TRBV19 with TRBJ1-2; 9 bases align to TRBD1. This CDR3 is 15 amino acids long. V gave up 7 bases and J gave up 6 bases; unmatched junction bases: 12. Germline V CDR1 and CDR2: LNHDA, SQIVND (reference sequence). CDR3 in DNA: TGTGCCAGTATGGGGACAGGGTTGGCTATAAATGGCTACACCTTC. Residues: CASMGTGLAINGYTF.

This clone was observed many times. J is TRBJ2-2 and V is TRBV7-9; D may be TRBD1 (5 bases). The CDR3 runs to 17 residues. V dropped 5 bases and J dropped 0 bases, with 16 bases sitting between them. In germline, CDR1 is SEHNR, CDR2 FQNEAQ (reference sequence). In DNA, the CDR3 is TGTGCCAGCAGCCCAGAGCGACAGATCGCGAACACCGGGGAGCTGTTTTTT. This gives the protein CASSPERQIANTGELFF.

The chain is built from TRBV5-1 and TRBJ2-5; 8 nucleotides line up with TRBD1. The CDR3 length is 14 residues. Looked up from germline, CDR1 is SGHRS and CDR2 is YFSETQ. V trimming: 0 bases; J trimming: 3 bases; junction bases outside the gene matches: 1. CDR3 region: CASSLADREETQYF. In nucleotides, the CDR3 is TGCGCCAGCAGCTTGGCGGACAGGGAAGAGACCCAGTACTTC.

The chain uses TRBV6-5 and TRBJ1-3; no clear D gene. In germline, CDR1 is MNHEY, CDR2 SVGAGI. CDR3 length: 13 residues. Trimming took 6 bases from V and 4 from J, leaving 10 bases between them. DNA of the CDR3: TGTGCCAGCAGCAACTTCCTCGGAAACACCATATATTTT. This gives the protein CASSNFLGNTIYF.

The chain links TRBV2 to TRBJ1-1; 9 bases align to TRBD1. The J segment lost 10 bases and the V segment lost 6 bases, leaving 9 bases of the junction unmatched. The CDR3 spans 13 residues. CDR1 is SNHLY and CDR2 is FYNNEI in the germline V gene. DNA for the CDR3: TGTGCCAGCAGGGGGGGTACAGGGGGCCGAGCTTTCTTT. Its protein product is CASRGGTGGRAFF.

CDR3 sequence (DNA): TGTGCCAGCGAACAGGGACCCGACAATGAGCAGTTCTTC. It yields the protein CASEQGPDNEQFF. This sequence joins TRBV2 and TRBJ2-1; maybe TRBD1 (6 bases). V shed 8 bases and J shed 5 bases, with 13 bases lying between them. The CDR3 covers 13 residues. From germline, CDR1 is SNHLY and CDR2 FYNNEI.

The chain recombines TRBV7-2 with TRBJ2-5; 8 bases agree with TRBD2. Germline assignment: CDR1 SGHTA and CDR2 FQGNSA. J gave up 5 bases and V 3 bases, and 8 bases lay outside the gene matches. The CDR3 sequence is 15 residues long. CDR3 nucleotides: TGTGCCAGCAGCTTGACCCGGGGGGGCGTTGAGACCCAGTACTTC. Its translation is CASSLTRGGVETQYF.

This clone was seen only once. The chain uses TRBV5-6 and TRBJ1-1; tentatively, D is TRBD1 (6 bases). The ends were cut back, 4 bases at V and 2 bases at J, with 21 bases in the middle. The CDR3 totals 17 residues. Looked up from germline, CDR1 is SGHDT and CDR2 is YYEEEE. The CDR3: CASSQYAGDRRNTEAFF. DNA for the CDR3: TGTGCCAGCAGCCAATATGCAGGGGACCGAAGAAACACTGAAGCTTTCTTT.

The chain links TRBV9 to TRBJ2-1, with 7 bases matching TRBD2. V gave up 4 bases and J gave up 8 bases; unmatched junction bases: 12. The CDR3 spans 15 residues. Germline assignment: CDR1 SGDLS and CDR2 YYNGEE. As DNA, the CDR3 is TGTGCCAGCAGCCCGGGGGGAGGACTAGTTCATGAGCAGTTCTTC. It specifies CASSPGGGLVHEQFF.

The chain joins TRBV7-8 to TRBJ2-3; possible D gene TRBD2, 7 bases. The CDR3 is 19 residues long. V lost 5 bases to trimming and J lost 0 bases, with 24 bases between them. From germline, CDR1 is SGHVS and CDR2 FQNEAQ. The CDR3 DNA reads TGTGCCAGCAGCCGAGATAGGGGGACTATCGACTCTAGCACAGATACGCAGTATTTT. Translation: CASSRDRGTIDSSTDTQYF.

The CDR3 loop is CASSSRGADNYGYTF. The CDR3 DNA sequence: TGCGCCAGCAGCTCACGTGGAGCCGATAACTATGGCTACACCTTC. The J gene is TRBJ1-2, the V gene TRBV5-1, with no clear D. V shed 3 bases and J shed 1 base, with 13 bases lying between them. The germline V gene has CDR1 SGHRS and CDR2 YFSETQ. CDR3 length: 15 amino acids.